One and the same sample provided the 15 T cell receptor beta chains below, sequenced in a study of shared clonotypes between healthy human individuals. Method: immunoSEQ multiplex PCR; TCRdb's copy keeps in-frame clones and lacks some. This repertoire shows about 1 million clones, about 74% found once; its top ten account for about 1.5%. The sequenced material came from memory CD4+ T cells sorted from blood. Subset denoted: CD45RA-negative fraction. These receptors were taken from a man in his late teens or twenties in good health.

The rearrangement uses TRBV5-8 and TRBJ2-7, with unresolved D. Germline lookup yields CDR1 SGHTS and CDR2 YDEGEE. This CDR3 has 14 amino acids. The V end was cut by 2 bases, the J end by 0 bases, with 9 bases between. Here the CDR3 reads CASSFSRYSYEQYF. The CDR3 coding sequence is TGTGCCAGCAGCTTCTCCAGGTACTCCTACGAGCAGTACTTC.

The chain employs TRBV19 and TRBJ2-5, with D unresolved. Trimming stripped 0 bases from V and 5 bases from J, with 10 bases between. CDR1 LNHDA and CDR2 SQIVND come from the germline V gene (reference sequence). The CDR3 consists of 14 residues. As DNA, the CDR3 is TGTGCCAGTAGTATAGATCTATCGGGTGAGACCCAGTACTTC. This sequence encodes CASSIDLSGETQYF.

The chain employs TRBV6-6 and TRBJ2-7; possible D gene TRBD1, 6 bases. V was shortened by 4 bases and J by 5 bases, with 9 bases between the two germline ends. The CDR3 covers 12 residues. Looked up from germline, CDR1 is MNHNY and CDR2 is SVGAGI (reference sequence). CDR3 nucleotide sequence: TGTGCCAGCAGTTCCCAGGGGCACGAGCAGTACTTC. It yields the protein CASSSQGHEQYF.

This clone showed up just once. The chain joins TRBV9 to TRBJ2-2; possible D gene TRBD2, 6 bases. V was pared by 3 bases and J by 8 bases, with 14 bases between. Germline values: CDR1 SGDLS, CDR2 YYNGEE. The CDR3 totals 14 residues. The CDR3 is CASSGGTSNGELFF. In DNA, the CDR3 is TGTGCCAGCAGCGGGGGGACTTCCAATGGGGAGCTGTTTTTT.

CDR3 amino acids: CASSAKGGGTDTQYF. In nucleotides, the CDR3 is TGTGCCAGCAGCGCCAAGGGGGGGGGCACAGATACGCAGTATTTT. This chain uses TRBV5-6 with TRBJ2-3; maybe TRBD2 (7 bases). The V gene's germline CDR1 is SGHDT and CDR2 YYEEEE. CDR3 length: 15 residues. The V end was cut by 4 bases, the J end by 1 base, with 13 bases between.

The chain couples TRBV7-9 to TRBJ2-5; D gene ambiguous. The CDR3 contains 12 residues. CDR1 SEHNR and CDR2 FQNEAQ come from the germline V gene (reference sequence). Trimming took off 8 bases at V and 2 bases at J, with 9 bases between the two ends. CDR3 DNA: TGTGCCAGCGCGACTGGGCAAGAGACCCAGTACTTC. It translates to CASATGQETQYF.

The rearrangement links TRBV6-5 to TRBJ1-2, with TRBD1 identical over 7 bases. CDR1 and CDR2 from the germline V gene are MNHEY and SVGAGI. Trimming at V came to 4 bases and at J to 5 bases, leaving 13 bases not matched to a gene. This CDR3 has 16 amino acids. CDR3 nucleotides: TGTGCCAGCAGTTCACTAACAGGGGAAGGAGGATATGGCTACACCTTC. Translation: CASSSLTGEGGYGYTF.

The chain combines TRBV10-3 with TRBJ2-1, with TRBD1 matching 9 bases. Per germline, CDR1 ENHRY and CDR2 SYGVKD. Losses at the gene ends were 4 bases for V and 7 bases for J; bases not matched to a gene: 8. This CDR3 comprises 15 residues. The CDR3 coding sequence is TGTGCCATCAGTGCTCCCGGGACAGGGATGAATGAGCAGTTCTTC. The encoded protein is CAISAPGTGMNEQFF.

This clone was picked up a small number of times. This rearrangement joins TRBV28 to TRBJ1-1; 8 nucleotides agree with TRBD1. The CDR3 spans 15 residues. V lost 4 bases, J lost 4 bases, and 8 bases stayed unmatched. Germline CDR1 reads MDHEN; CDR2 reads SYDVKM. CDR3 nucleotide sequence: TGTGCCAGCAGTTCTGCAGGGGGCTGGACCACTGAAGCTTTCTTT. Protein: CASSSAGGWTTEAFF.

This chain links TRBV30 with TRBJ2-7; 9 bases line up with TRBD1. This CDR3 spans 15 amino acids. The V gene's germline CDR1 is GTSNPN and CDR2 SVGIG (reference sequence). V lost 0 bases to trimming and J lost 6 bases; unmatched junction nucleotides: 9. CDR3 sequence (DNA): TGTGCCTGGAGTGTCACATCCGGGACAGGGCTCGAGCAGTACTTC. Translating gives CAWSVTSGTGLEQYF.

The rearrangement links TRBV28 to TRBJ1-4; TRBD1 is a possible D gene (5 bases). The CDR3 runs 14 residues. The ends were cut back, 7 bases at V and 7 bases at J, with 16 bases in the middle. Germline-derived CDR1 and CDR2 are MDHEN and SYDVKM. In nucleotides, the CDR3 is TGTGCCAGCACCCTGGGGGGTTCGGGTGAAAAACTGTTTTTT. It translates to CASTLGGSGEKLFF.

V usage is TRBV5-6 and J usage is TRBJ2-1, with unresolved D. Trimming removed 2 bases at V and 8 bases at J, with 14 bases between. The CDR3 is 14 amino acids. Germline assignment: CDR1 SGHDT and CDR2 YYEEEE. Here the CDR3 DNA reads TGTGCCAGCAGCTTAGACCCCACTGGTTATGAGCAGTTCTTC. Residues: CASSLDPTGYEQFF.

The table lists this clone with many counts. The chain is built from TRBV23-1 and TRBJ1-1; D not certain. TRBV23-1 is recorded as an ORF, its role being uncertain. Trimming removed 2 bases at V and 7 bases at J, with 8 bases between. This CDR3 is built from 12 residues. CDR3 loop: CASSQTCGEAFF. DNA for the CDR3: TGCGCCAGCAGTCAAACGTGCGGTGAAGCTTTCTTT.

The genes are TRBV5-1 and TRBJ2-3, with D perhaps matching TRBD2 (5 bases). The CDR3 has 16 amino acids. Germline V gene sequence: CDR1 SGHRS, CDR2 YFSETQ. V was cut by 2 bases and J by 3 bases, with 16 bases left in between. In DNA, the CDR3 is TGCGCCAGCAGCTTAGGGCTAAAGGGAGTAACAGATACGCAGTATTTT. As protein: CASSLGLKGVTDTQYF.

Remarks on this clone: Different DNA sequences within this sample yield the same CDR3. V gene TRBV18 combines with J gene TRBJ1-1; no firm D call. Deletions cut 6 bases from V and 1 base from J, with 12 bases between. Germline V CDR1 and CDR2: KGHSH, LQKENI. This CDR3 spans 14 amino acids. This CDR3 reads CASSRVEGNTEAFF. In nucleotides, the CDR3 is TGTGCCAGCTCCCGGGTGGAAGGGAACACTGAAGCTTTCTTT. The full variable domain, rest sourced from reference TRBV18 and TRBJ1-1, is NAGVMQNPRHLVRRRGQEARLRCSPMKGHSHVYWYRQLPEEGLKFMVYLQKENIIDESGMPKERFSAEFPKEGPSILRIQQVVRGDSAAYFCASSRVEGNTEAFFGQGTRLTVV.